This TCR beta chain comes out of a study of preoperative IRX-2 immunotherapy in early breast cancer (dated by TCRdb to 2018 to 2020). The treatment or condition label of this sample denotes: preoperative locoregional IRX-2 cytokine immunotherapy. The samples were obtained from a phase Ib study that tested preoperative, locoregional IRX-2 cytokine immunotherapy designed to prime immune responses. The donors were early-stage breast cancer patients who were given IRX-2 prior to surgery. The library came from the immunoSEQ multiplex PCR assay. The table was pulled from immuneACCESS by TCRdb, which kept in-frame rearrangements only. Such tables lose some clones; where checked, under half of the loss comes from unresolved V genes, and the rest has no known cause. For this sample the table gives some 19,000 clones, of which 85% were detected only once. The ten largest clones add up to approximately 1.2% of the sample.

The CDR3 contains 13 residues, cysteine and phenylalanine counted. Here the CDR3 DNA is all that survives: 39 bases in frame from base 1. CDR1 SQVTM and CDR2 ANQGSEA were looked up in the germline V gene. The junction shows trimming of 6 bases on V and 5 bases on J, and the gene matches do not reach 7 bases of it. Worth noting for this clone: Its antigen is still unknown. Within one base of it there is no much larger clone, and no base qualities were kept.

This receptor chain uses TRBV29-1 and TRBJ1-1, and 9 junctional nucleotides match TRBD1. The clonotype was recovered from a human donor with breast cancer. This specimen was lymph node tissue, taken after IRX-2 immunotherapy. The DNA sequence reads TGCAGCGTCTCGGGACAGGGAAGGACTGAAGCTTTCTTT. Translated, this gives CSVSGQGRTEAFF.